This TCR beta chain was documented in a study of shared clonotypes between healthy human individuals. Study-wide context: Three men and a couple of women, aged 18 to 49, were donors.

Deep level was the assay's run setting. Sequenced by immunoSEQ multiplex PCR; TCRdb stores in-frame clones only, minus some. This table has fewer than 650,000 clones, about three quarters appearing once. Unmatched junction bases numbered 6, after V lost 4 bases and J lost 4 bases. Germline V gene sequence: CDR1 SGHNT, CDR2 YYREEE (reference sequence). CDR3 length: 14 amino acids. Donors were Caucasian adults residing in Nashville, Tennessee, USA. The clonotype comes from a woman between 40 and 50 years old in good health. Some clones in this sample may be carry-over from other donors' samples. Sequenced material: PBMCs. The rearrangement uses TRBV5-4 and TRBJ2-5; TRBD2 matches at 8 bases. The CDR3 coding sequence is TGTGCCAGCAGCCCAGCGGGAGATGGAGAGACCCAGTACTTC. Residues: CASSPAGDGETQYF.